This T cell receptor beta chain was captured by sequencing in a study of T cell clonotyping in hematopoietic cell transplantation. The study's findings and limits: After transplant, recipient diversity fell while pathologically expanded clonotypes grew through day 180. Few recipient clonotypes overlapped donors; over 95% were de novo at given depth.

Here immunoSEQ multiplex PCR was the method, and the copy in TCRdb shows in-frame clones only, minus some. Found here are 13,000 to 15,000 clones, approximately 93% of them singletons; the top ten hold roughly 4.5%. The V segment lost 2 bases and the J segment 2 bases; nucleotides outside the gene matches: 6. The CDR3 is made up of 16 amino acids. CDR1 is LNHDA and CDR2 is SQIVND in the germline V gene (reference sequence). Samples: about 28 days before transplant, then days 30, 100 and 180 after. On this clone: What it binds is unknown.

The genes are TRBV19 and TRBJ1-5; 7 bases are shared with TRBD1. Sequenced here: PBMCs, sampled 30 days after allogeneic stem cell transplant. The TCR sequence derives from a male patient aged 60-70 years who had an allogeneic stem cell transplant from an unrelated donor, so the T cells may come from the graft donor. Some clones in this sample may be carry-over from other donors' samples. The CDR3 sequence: CASSIIRGQGNQPQHF. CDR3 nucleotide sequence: TGTGCCAGTAGTATAATTAGAGGACAGGGCAATCAGCCCCAGCATTTT. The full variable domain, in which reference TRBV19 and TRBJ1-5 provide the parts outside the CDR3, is DGGITQSPKYLFRKEGQNVTLSCEQNLNHDAMYWYRQDPGQGLRLIYYSQIVNDFQKGDIAEGYSVSREKKESFPLTVTSAQKNPTAFYLCASSIIRGQGNQPQHFGDGTRLSIL.